Presented here are 4 T cell receptor beta chains from one specimen sequenced in a study of human T cells and chemical hapten exposure. TCRdb used MiXCR to reprocess the RACE reads, holding one entry per CDR3 protein. In the table there are around 70,000 distinct CDR3 sequences, roughly 11% of which are singletons. The time point: patch test 3, about 24 weeks after DPC sensitization. Treatment denoted: therapeutic diphenylcyclopropenone sensitization with weekly scalp DPC. Sequenced here: whole blood, sampled in connection with sensitization to the hapten diphenylcyclopropenone (DPC). The source is a woman aged 50 to 65 with alopecia areata. Some clones in this sample may be carry-over from other donors' samples.

Notes on this clonotype: The germline gene is not matched at one end of the junction; a read error may be the cause. V usage is TRBV29-1 and J usage is TRBJ2-7; D is unresolved. The CDR3 consists of 12 residues. CDR1 is SQVTM and CDR2 is ANQGSEA in the germline V gene. In DNA form, the CDR3 reads TGCAGCGTTGAGGAACAGTCCTACGAGCGGTACTTC. Amino acids: CSVEEQSYERYF.

This clonotype was recorded at least ten times. This sequence joins TRBV7-9 and TRBJ2-7; D uncertain. V was shortened by 5 bases and J by 3 bases, with 2 bases between the two germline ends. The CDR3 sequence is 10 residues long. CDR1 is SEHNR and CDR2 is FQNEAQ in the germline V gene (reference sequence). The DNA for the CDR3 is TGTGCCAGCAGCAACTACGAGCAGTACTTC. This encodes CASSNYEQYF.

This clonotype appeared a few times. J is TRBJ2-7 and V is TRBV6-1; D uncertain. The CDR3 sequence is 12 residues long. Deletions cut 5 bases from V and 3 bases from J, with 8 bases between. Germline assignment: CDR1 MNHNS and CDR2 SASEGT. The CDR3 region is CASSFLVYEQYF. For the CDR3, the DNA is TGTGCCAGCAGTTTTTTGGTCTACGAGCAGTACTTC.

This clonotype was picked up a small number of times. The chain couples TRBV7-8 to TRBJ2-5, with 8 bases matching TRBD2. Germline V CDR1 and CDR2: SGHVS, FQNEAQ. V lost 7 bases and J lost 4; bases outside the gene matches: 5. The CDR3 loop spans 13 amino acids. The CDR3 loop is CASTGGPVETQYF. In nucleotides, the CDR3 is TGTGCCAGCACGGGAGGGCCCGTAGAGACCCAGTACTTC. The variable domain in full, with the rest retrieved from reference TRBV7-8 and TRBJ2-5, is GAGVSQSPRYKVAKRGQDVALRCDPISGHVSLFWYQQALGQGPEFLTYFQNEAQLDKSGLPSDRFFAERPEGSVSTLKIQRTQQEDSAVYLCASTGGPVETQYFGPGTRLLVL.